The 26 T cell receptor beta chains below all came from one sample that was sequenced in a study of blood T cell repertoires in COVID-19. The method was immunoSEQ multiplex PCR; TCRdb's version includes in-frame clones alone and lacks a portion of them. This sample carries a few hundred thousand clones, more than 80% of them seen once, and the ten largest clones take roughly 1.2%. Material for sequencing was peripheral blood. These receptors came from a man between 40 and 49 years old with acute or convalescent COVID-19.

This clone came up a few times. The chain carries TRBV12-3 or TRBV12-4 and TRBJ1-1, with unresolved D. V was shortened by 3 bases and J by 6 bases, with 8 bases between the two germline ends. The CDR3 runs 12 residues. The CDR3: CASSFSRAEAFF. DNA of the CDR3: TGTGCCAGCAGTTTTAGTCGGGCTGAAGCTTTCTTT.

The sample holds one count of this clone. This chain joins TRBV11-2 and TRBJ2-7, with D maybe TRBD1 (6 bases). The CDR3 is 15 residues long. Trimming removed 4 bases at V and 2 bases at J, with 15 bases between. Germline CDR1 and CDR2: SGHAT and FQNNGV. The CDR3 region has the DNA TGTGCCAGCAGCTCACACCCACACAGGGCCTACGAGCAGTACTTC. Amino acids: CASSSHPHRAYEQYF.

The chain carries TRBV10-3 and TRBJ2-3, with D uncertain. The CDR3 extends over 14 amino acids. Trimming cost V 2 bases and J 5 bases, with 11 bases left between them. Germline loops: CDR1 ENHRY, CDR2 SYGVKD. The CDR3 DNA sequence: TGTGCCATCAGTGAGGCCCGACATCAAGATACGCAGTATTTT. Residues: CAISEARHQDTQYF.

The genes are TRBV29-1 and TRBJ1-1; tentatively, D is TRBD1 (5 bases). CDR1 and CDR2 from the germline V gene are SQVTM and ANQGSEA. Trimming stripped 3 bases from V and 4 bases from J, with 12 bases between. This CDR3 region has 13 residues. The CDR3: CSVESGDGTEAFF. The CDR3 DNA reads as TGCAGCGTTGAGTCGGGGGACGGCACTGAAGCTTTCTTT.

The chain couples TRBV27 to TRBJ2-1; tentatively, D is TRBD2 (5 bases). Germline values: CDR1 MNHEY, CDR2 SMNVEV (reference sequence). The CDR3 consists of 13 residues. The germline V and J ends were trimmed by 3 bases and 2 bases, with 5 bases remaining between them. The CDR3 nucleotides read TGTGCCAGCAGTTTCGGGGCCTACAATGAGCAGTTCTTC. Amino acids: CASSFGAYNEQFF.

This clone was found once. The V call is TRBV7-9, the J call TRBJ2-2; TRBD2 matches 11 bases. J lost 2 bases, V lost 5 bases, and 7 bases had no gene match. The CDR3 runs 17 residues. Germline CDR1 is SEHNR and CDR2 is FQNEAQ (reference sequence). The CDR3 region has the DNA TGTGCCAGCAGCCCCATAGCGGGAGGGCTCAACACCGGGGAGCTGTTTTTT. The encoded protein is CASSPIAGGLNTGELFF.

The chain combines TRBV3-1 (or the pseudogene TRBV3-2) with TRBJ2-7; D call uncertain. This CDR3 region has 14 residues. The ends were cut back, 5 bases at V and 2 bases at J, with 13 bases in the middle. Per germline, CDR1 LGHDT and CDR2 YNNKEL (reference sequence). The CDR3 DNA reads TGTGCCAGCAGCTCGAGGTCCTTGGCCTACGAGCAGTACTTC. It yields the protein CASSSRSLAYEQYF.

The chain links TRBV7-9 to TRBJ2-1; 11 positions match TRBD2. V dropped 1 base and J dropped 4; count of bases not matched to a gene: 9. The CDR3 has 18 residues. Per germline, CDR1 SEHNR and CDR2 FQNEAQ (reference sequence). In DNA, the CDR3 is TGTGCCAGCAGCTTAGGATTTCGGGGACTAGCGGATTACAATGAGCAGTTCTTC. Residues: CASSLGFRGLADYNEQFF.

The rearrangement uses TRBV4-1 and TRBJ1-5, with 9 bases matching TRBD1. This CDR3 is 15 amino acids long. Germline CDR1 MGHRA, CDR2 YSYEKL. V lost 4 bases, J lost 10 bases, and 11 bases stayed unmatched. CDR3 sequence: CASSPIGTGLIPQHF. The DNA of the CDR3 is TGCGCCAGCAGCCCCATAGGGACAGGGCTCATCCCCCAGCATTTT.

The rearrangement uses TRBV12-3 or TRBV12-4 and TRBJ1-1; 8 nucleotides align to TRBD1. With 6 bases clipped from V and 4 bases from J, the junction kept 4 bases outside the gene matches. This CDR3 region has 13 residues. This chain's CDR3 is CASSVGQGTEAFF. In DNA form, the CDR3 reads TGTGCCAGCAGCGTTGGACAGGGCACTGAAGCTTTCTTT.

CDR3: CASSLGTYNEQFF. The DNA for the CDR3 is TGTGCCAGCAGTTTAGGCACCTACAATGAGCAGTTCTTC. This chain joins TRBV27 and TRBJ2-1; D is unclear. Trimming left V 2 bases short and J 2 bases short, with 4 bases between. This CDR3 has 13 amino acids. Germline V lookup: CDR1 MNHEY, CDR2 SMNVEV (reference sequence).

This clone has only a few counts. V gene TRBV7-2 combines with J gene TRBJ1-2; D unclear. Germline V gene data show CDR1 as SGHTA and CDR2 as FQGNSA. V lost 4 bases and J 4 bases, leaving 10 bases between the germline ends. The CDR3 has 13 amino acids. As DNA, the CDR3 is TGTGCCAGCAGCTCCGGGAATTCCTATGGCTACACCTTC. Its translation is CASSSGNSYGYTF.

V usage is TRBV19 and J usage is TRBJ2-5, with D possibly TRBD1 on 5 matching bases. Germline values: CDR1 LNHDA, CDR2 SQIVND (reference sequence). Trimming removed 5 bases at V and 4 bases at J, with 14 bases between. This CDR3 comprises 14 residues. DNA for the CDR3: TGTGCCAGTAGTTCAGGGCAATTATTAGAGACCCAGTACTTC. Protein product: CASSSGQLLETQYF.

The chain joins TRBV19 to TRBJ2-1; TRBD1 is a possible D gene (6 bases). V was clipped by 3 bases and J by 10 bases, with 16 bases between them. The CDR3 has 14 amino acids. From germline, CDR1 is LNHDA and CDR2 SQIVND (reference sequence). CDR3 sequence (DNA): TGTGCCAGTAGTATTCTCAGGGGAGTGGAAGAGCAGTTCTTC. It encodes CASSILRGVEEQFF.

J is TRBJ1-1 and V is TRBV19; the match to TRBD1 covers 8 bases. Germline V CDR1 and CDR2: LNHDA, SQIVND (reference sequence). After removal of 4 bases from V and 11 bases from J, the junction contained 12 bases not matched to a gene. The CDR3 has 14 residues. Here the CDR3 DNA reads TGTGCCAGTAGTACCCCGGACAGGGCGGTTACGGCTTTCTTT. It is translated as CASSTPDRAVTAFF.

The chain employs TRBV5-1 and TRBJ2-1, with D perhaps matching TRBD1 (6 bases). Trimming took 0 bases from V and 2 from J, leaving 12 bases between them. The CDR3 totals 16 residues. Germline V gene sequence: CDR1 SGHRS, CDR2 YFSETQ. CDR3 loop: CASSLVSRDTYNEQFF. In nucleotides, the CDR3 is TGCGCCAGCAGCTTGGTTTCCAGGGACACCTACAATGAGCAGTTCTTC.

CDR3 sequence (DNA): TGCGCCAGCAGCCGGGACAGGTTTCGGAGTTCACCCCTCCACTTT. This encodes CASSRDRFRSSPLHF. The chain uses TRBV5-1 and TRBJ1-6, with 8 bases matching TRBD1. CDR1 SGHRS and CDR2 YFSETQ come from the germline V gene. Losses at the gene ends were 4 bases for V and 9 bases for J; bases not matched to a gene: 9. This CDR3 is built from 15 residues.

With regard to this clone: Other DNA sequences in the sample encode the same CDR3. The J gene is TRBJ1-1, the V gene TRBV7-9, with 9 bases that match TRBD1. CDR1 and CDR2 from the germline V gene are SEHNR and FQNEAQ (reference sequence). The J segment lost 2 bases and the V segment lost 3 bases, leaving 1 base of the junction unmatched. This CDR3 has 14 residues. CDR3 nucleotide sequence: TGTGCCAGCAGCTTGGGACAGGGTAACACTGAAGCTTTCTTT. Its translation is CASSLGQGNTEAFF.

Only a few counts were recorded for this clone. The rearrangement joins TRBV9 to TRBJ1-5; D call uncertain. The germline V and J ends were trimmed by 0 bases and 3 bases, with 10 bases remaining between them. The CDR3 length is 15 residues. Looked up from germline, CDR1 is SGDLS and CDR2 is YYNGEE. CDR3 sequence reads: CASSVGAAPNQPQHF. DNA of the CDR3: TGTGCCAGCAGCGTAGGGGCAGCACCCAATCAGCCCCAGCATTTT.

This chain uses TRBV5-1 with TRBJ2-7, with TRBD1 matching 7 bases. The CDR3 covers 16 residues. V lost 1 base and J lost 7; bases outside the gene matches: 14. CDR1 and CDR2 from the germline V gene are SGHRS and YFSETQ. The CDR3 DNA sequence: TGCGCCAGCAGCTTGACAGGGGTGGTAGAAGCGTGGGAGCAGTACTTC. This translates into CASSLTGVVEAWEQYF.

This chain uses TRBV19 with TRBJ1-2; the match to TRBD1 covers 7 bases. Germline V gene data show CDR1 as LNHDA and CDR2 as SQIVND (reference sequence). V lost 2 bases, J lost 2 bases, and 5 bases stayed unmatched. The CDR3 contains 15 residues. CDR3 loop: CASSITGVGNYGYTF. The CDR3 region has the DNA TGTGCCAGTAGTATAACAGGGGTGGGAAACTATGGCTACACCTTC.

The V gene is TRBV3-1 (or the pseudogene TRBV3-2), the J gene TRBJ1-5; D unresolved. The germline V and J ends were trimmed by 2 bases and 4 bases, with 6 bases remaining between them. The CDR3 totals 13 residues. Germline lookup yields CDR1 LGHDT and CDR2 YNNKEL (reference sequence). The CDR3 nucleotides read TGTGCCAGCAGCCAATCAAATAATCAGCCCCAGCATTTT. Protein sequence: CASSQSNNQPQHF.

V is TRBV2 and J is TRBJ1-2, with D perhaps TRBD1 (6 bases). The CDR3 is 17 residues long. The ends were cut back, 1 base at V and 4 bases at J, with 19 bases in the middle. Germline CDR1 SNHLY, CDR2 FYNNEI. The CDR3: CASSEGQDASRGYGYTF. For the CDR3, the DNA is TGTGCCAGCAGTGAAGGACAGGACGCTTCTAGGGGCTATGGCTACACCTTC.

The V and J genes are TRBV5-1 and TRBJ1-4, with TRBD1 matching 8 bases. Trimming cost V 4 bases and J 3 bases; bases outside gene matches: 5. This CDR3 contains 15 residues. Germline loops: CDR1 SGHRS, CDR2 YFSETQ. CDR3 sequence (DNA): TGCGCCAGCAGCGGAAGGACAGGGTCTAATGAAAAACTGTTTTTT. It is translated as CASSGRTGSNEKLFF.

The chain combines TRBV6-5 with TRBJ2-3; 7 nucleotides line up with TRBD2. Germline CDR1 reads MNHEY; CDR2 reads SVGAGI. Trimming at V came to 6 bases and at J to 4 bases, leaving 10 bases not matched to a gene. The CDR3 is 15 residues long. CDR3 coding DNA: TGTGCCAGCAGCCAAGGGACGGCGGGGGCAGATACGCAGTATTTT. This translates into CASSQGTAGADTQYF.

The CDR3 bases are TGTGCCAGCAGGGCGGAAGTTCATGGCTACACCTTC. Its translation is CASRAEVHGYTF. The V and J genes are TRBV12-3 or TRBV12-4 and TRBJ1-2; D gene ambiguous. The CDR3 contains 12 residues. Trimming removed 6 bases at V and 6 bases at J, with 11 bases between.